Reported below is one TCR beta chain. The CDR3 extends over 15 amino acids. V was pared by 0 bases and J by 9 bases, with 5 bases of the junction left unmatched. Germline V gene data show CDR1 as LGHDT and CDR2 as YNNKEL (reference sequence). This entry belongs to a study of control samples from healthy donors and cancer patients. Method: immunoSEQ multiplex PCR; TCRdb's copy keeps in-frame clones and lacks some. The sample includes under 30,000 clones, 85% seen only once; the top ten take about 6.7%. The source is a woman aged 55-75 years with head and neck cancer. This sequence joins TRBV3-1 (or the pseudogene TRBV3-2) and TRBJ2-1, with 10 bases that match TRBD2. The sample comprised PBMCs. Written as DNA, the CDR3 is TGTGCCAGCAGCCAAGAAGCGGGGGGGCTCTCTGAGCAGTTCTTC. Translation gives CASSQEAGGLSEQFF.